This TCR beta chain was captured in a study of CD8 T cells in Susac syndrome. The germline V and J ends were trimmed by 0 bases and 5 bases, with 6 bases remaining between them. Germline V CDR1 and CDR2: SGDLS, YYNGEE. CDR3 length: 13 amino acids. RNA in amounts of about 0.5 to 1 ug was reverse transcribed with random hexamers. TCRdb ran MiXCR on the immunoSEQ multiplex PCR reads and lists one entry per CDR3 protein. The sample has under 110,000 distinct CDR3 sequences, approximately 94% seen once. The V and J genes are TRBV9 and TRBJ1-5; D is uncertain. The sequenced sample consisted of CD8+ T cells from PBMCs. The source is a human donor with Susac syndrome. In nucleotides, the CDR3 is TGTGCCAGCAGCGTAGACGGTTATCAGCCCCAGCATTTT. The encoded protein is CASSVDGYQPQHF. The whole variable domain, filled in from reference TRBV9 and TRBJ1-5, reads DSGVTQTPKHLITATGQRVTLRCSPRSGDLSVYWYQQSLDQGLQFLIQYYNGEERAKGNILERFSAQQFPDLHSELNLSSLELGDSALYFCASSVDGYQPQHFGDGTRLSIL.